The rows below give T cell receptor beta chains drawn from one sample of a study of vaccination effects on CD4 cells after COVID-19. Here immunoSEQ multiplex PCR was the method, and the copy in TCRdb shows in-frame clones only, minus some. The table has about 22,000 clones, roughly three quarters seen once. Their cognate antigens are unknown. The sample was CD4+ T cells from PBMCs cultured with SARS-CoV-2 spike peptides, taken before COVID-19 vaccination. The receptors come from a human donor who had a prior SARS-CoV-2 infection. Both conserved end residues are trimmed from each CDR3. Some rows mark clone size as missing; the rest say once, few, many or name a class of expanded clone.

size,length,J,V,CDR3
NA,17,TRBJ1-4,TRBV27,ASSRSGRGRGTGNEKLF
NA,12,TRBJ2-2,TRBV10-2,ASRTSVNTGELF
NA,14,TRBJ1-2,TRBV6-5,ASSYSGGGPYYGYT
NA,10,TRBJ1-2,TRBV11-3,ASGSNSYGYT
NA,11,TRBJ2-5,TRBV11-3,ASRPQGAETQY
NA,14,TRBJ1-2,TRBV3-1/TRBV3-2,ASSQWGTGQNYGYT
few,11,TRBJ2-2,TRBV5-1,ASSEDSTGELF
NA,12,TRBJ1-2,TRBV3-1/TRBV3-2,ASSQVVGGYGYT
NA,17,TRBJ2-6,TRBV7-2,ASSHPFWGGLGGANVLT
NA,15,TRBJ2-1,TRBV4-1,ASSQDWGLIAGGEEF
NA,12,TRBJ2-3,TRBV19,ASNRVQGTDTQY
NA,14,TRBJ1-5,TRBV15,ATSSLETGYDQPQH
NA,11,TRBJ2-5,TRBV5-1,ASSPDLAETQY
NA,13,TRBJ1-1,TRBV2,ASSFFGPLNTEAF
NA,12,TRBJ2-3,TRBV2,ASTWGTSTDTQY
medium-sized,14,TRBJ2-4,TRBV5-6,ASSPSVVAGKNIQY
NA,15,TRBJ2-2,TRBV5-1,ASSRMTGRGYTGELF
once,16,TRBJ2-1,TRBV30,AWNRGRAIGKTYNEQF
few,13,TRBJ2-7,TRBV5-6,ASSPVGYTAYEQY
NA,9,TRBJ1-2,TRBV20-1,SARWGAGYT
NA,12,TRBJ2-7,TRBV5-1,ASSSTGSSYEQY
NA,12,TRBJ2-2,TRBV7-3,ASSLHLDTGELF
NA,11,TRBJ1-5,TRBV2,ASSDSENQPQH
NA,16,TRBJ2-3,TRBV24-1,ATSDQRLASGRADTQY
NA,14,TRBJ2-3,TRBV18,ASSPRTSGVVDTQY
NA,13,TRBJ2-5,TRBV13,ASSRGQGEEETQY
NA,13,TRBJ2-3,TRBV7-2,ASSLQVAGGDTQY
few,14,TRBJ2-3,TRBV5-6,ASSTGTVLSTDTQY
NA,12,TRBJ2-5,TRBV11-3,ASSLQGAPETQY
NA,12,TRBJ1-1,TRBV18,ASSPGVGGTEAF
NA,11,TRBJ2-5,TRBV6-1,ASSDGTARPQY
once,14,TRBJ2-7,TRBV10-3,AIMWTSGSRLDEQY
NA,13,TRBJ1-1,TRBV5-1,ASSLTGGSNTEAF
NA,12,TRBJ2-7,TRBV7-9,ASSLGGGPYEQY
NA,10,TRBJ2-5,TRBV24-1,ATAKTGETQY
NA,14,TRBJ1-2,TRBV5-1,ASSTSPGTGNYGYT
few,10,TRBJ1-5,TRBV21-1,ASSKPNQPQH
few,12,TRBJ1-2,TRBV3-1/TRBV3-2,ASSQTGQGGGYT
NA,16,TRBJ1-2,TRBV4-1,ASSQPSRQGPRDYGYT
NA,11,TRBJ1-5,TRBV30,AWSPTGVQPQH
once,12,TRBJ2-7,TRBV2,ASRATGGVDEQY
NA,13,TRBJ1-1,TRBV7-9,ASSLGGGRNTEAF
NA,16,TRBJ2-1,TRBV19,ASSIVSPGGISYNEQF
NA,18,TRBJ2-4,TRBV21-1,ASSKGGQGGGLITKNIQY
NA,15,TRBJ2-3,TRBV7-3,ASSPAGLAGVADTQY
NA,11,TRBJ2-3,TRBV28,ASSFHSTDTQY
NA,15,TRBJ2-1,TRBV19,ASMGLAGGNSYNEQF
NA,11,TRBJ2-1,TRBV6-5,ASGESSYNEQF
NA,13,TRBJ1-1,TRBV4-1,ASSQGWTGVTEAF
NA,13,TRBJ2-1,TRBV2,ASRGRTGIYNEQF
NA,14,TRBJ2-1,TRBV6-2/TRBV6-3,ASSYQREISYNEQF
NA,12,TRBJ2-2,TRBV7-3,ASSLIAGYGELF
once,14,TRBJ1-4,TRBV11-2,ASSPSGRSPNEKLF